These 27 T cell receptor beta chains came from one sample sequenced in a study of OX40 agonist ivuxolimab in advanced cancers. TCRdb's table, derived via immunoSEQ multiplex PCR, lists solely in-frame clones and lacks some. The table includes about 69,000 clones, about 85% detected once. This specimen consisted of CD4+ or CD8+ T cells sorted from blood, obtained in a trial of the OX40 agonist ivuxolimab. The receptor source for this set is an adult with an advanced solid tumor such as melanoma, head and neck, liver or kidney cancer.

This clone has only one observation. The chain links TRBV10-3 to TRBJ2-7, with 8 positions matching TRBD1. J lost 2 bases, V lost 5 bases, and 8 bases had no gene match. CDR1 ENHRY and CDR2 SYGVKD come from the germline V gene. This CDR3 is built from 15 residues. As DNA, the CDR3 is TGTGCCATCAGTTTCGCCGGGACAGGCCCCTACGAGCAGTACTTC. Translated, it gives CAISFAGTGPYEQYF.

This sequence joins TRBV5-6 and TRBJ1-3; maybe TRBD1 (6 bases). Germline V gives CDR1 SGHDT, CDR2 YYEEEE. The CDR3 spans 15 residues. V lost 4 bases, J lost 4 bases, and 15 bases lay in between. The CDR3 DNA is TGTGCCAGCAGCCTGGTCGGGGGGCTAGGAAACACCATATATTTT. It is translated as CASSLVGGLGNTIYF.

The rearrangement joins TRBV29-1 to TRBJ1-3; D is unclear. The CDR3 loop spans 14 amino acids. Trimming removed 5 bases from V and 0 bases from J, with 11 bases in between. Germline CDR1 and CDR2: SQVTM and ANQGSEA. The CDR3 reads CSVSHSSSGNTIYF. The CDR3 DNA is TGCAGCGTTAGTCACTCGAGCTCTGGAAACACCATATATTTT.

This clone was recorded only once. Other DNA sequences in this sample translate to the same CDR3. The CDR3 sequence: CASSPRQANTGELFF. CDR3 sequence (DNA): TGTGCCAGCTCGCCTCGACAGGCGAACACCGGGGAGCTGTTTTTT. V is TRBV18 and J is TRBJ2-2, with D tentatively TRBD1 (6 bases). This CDR3 comprises 15 residues. Per germline, CDR1 KGHSH and CDR2 LQKENI. The germline V and J ends were trimmed by 6 bases and 0 bases, with 11 bases remaining between them.

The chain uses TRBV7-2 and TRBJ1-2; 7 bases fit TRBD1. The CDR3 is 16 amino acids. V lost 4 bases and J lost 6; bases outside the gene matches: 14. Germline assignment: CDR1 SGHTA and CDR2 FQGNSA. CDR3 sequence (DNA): TGTGCCAGCAGCTCCCGGACAGGACCCCTATTAGATGGCTACACCTTC. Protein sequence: CASSSRTGPLLDGYTF.

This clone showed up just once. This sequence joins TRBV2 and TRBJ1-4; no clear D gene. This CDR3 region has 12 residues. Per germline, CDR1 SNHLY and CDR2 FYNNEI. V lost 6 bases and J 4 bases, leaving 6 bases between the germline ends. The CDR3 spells CASRLDNEKLFF. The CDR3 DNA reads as TGTGCCAGCAGGTTAGATAATGAAAAACTGTTTTTT.

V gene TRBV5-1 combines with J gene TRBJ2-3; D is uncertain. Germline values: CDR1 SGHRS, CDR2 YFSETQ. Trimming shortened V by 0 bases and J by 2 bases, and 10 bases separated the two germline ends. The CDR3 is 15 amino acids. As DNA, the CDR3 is TGCGCCAGCAGCTTGGCAGGCCTGTCCACAGATACGCAGTATTTT. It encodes CASSLAGLSTDTQYF.

CDR3 residues: CASSYRRRGSASYEQYF. For the CDR3, the DNA is TGTGCCAGCTCCTATCGACGCCGGGGGTCAGCTTCCTACGAGCAGTACTTC. The rearrangement joins TRBV28 to TRBJ2-7; D might be TRBD2 (6 bases). Germline assignment: CDR1 MDHEN and CDR2 SYDVKM. Between the trimmed V and J ends, which lost 8 bases and 1 base, there was a span of 24 bases. There are 17 residues in the CDR3.

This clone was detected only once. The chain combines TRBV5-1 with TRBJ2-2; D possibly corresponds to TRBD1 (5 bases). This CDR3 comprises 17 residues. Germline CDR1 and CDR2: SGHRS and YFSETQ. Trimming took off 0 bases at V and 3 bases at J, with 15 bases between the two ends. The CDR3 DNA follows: TGCGCCAGCAGCTTGGAGGCCCAGGGTCGGTACACCGGGGAGCTGTTTTTT. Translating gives CASSLEAQGRYTGELFF.

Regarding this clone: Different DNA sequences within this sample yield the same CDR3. Here the CDR3 reads CASSPETDNQPQHF. The CDR3 DNA follows: TGTGCCAGCAGTCCAGAGACAGATAATCAGCCCCAGCATTTT. The chain is built from TRBV28 and TRBJ1-5, with D possibly matching TRBD1 (5 bases). CDR1 is MDHEN and CDR2 is SYDVKM in the germline V gene. Trimming stripped 5 bases from V and 4 bases from J, with 12 bases between. This CDR3 comprises 14 residues.

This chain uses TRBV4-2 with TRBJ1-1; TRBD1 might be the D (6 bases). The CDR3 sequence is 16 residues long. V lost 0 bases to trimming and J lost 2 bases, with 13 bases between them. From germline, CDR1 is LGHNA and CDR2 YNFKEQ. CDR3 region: CASSQENSGVNTEAFF. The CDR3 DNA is TGTGCCAGCAGCCAAGAAAACTCAGGGGTAAACACTGAAGCTTTCTTT.

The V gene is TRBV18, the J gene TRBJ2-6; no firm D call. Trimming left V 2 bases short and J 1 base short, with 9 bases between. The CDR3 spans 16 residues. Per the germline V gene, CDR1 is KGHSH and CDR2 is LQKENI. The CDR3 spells CASSPTWVSGANVLTF. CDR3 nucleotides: TGTGCCAGCTCACCAACTTGGGTTTCTGGGGCCAACGTCCTGACTTTC.

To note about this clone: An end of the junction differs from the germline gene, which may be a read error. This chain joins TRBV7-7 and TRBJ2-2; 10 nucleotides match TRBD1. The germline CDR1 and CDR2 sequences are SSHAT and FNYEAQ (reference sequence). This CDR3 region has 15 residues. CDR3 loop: CASSPGTGVAGELFF. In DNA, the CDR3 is TGTGCTAGCAGCCCCGGGACAGGGGTGGCCGGGGAGCTGTTTTTT.

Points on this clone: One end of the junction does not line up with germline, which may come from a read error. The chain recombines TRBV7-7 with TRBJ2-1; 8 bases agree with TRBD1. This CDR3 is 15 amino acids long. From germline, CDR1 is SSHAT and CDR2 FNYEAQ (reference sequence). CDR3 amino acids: CASSLRPGGFYEQFF. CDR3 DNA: TGTGCTAGCAGCTTACGGCCAGGGGGCTTCTATGAGCAGTTCTTC.

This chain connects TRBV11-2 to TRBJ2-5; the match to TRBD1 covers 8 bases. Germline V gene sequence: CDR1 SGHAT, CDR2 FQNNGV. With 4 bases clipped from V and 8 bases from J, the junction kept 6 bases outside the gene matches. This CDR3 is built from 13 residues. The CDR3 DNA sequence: TGTGCCAGCAGCTCCCCAGACAGGGGAACCCAGTACTTC. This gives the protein CASSSPDRGTQYF.

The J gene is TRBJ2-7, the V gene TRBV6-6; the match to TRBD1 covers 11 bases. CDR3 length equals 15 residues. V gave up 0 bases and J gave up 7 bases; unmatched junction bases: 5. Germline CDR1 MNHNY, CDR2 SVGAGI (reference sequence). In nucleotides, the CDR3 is TGTGCCAGCAGTTACTCCGGACAGGGGGCTTGGGAGCAGTACTTC. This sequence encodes CASSYSGQGAWEQYF.

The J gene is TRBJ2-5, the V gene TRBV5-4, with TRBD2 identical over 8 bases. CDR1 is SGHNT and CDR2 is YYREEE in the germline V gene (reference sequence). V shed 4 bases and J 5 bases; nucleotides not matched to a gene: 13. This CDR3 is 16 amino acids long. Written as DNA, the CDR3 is TGTGCCAGCAGCCAAGATCAAGCGGGAGCAGAGGAGACCCAGTACTTC. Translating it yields CASSQDQAGAEETQYF.

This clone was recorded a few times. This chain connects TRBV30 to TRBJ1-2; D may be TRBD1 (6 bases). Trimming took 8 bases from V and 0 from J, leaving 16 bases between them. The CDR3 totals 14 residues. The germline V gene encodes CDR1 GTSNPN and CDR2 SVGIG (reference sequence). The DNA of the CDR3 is TGTGCCCTAGGGGGGGCAACCTCTAACTATGGCTACACCTTC. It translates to CALGGATSNYGYTF.

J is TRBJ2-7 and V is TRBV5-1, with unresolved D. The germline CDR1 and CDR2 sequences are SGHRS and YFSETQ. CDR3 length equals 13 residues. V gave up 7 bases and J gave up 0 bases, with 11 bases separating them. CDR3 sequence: CASGNLPSYEQYF. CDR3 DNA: TGCGCCAGCGGGAATCTACCCTCCTACGAGCAGTACTTC.

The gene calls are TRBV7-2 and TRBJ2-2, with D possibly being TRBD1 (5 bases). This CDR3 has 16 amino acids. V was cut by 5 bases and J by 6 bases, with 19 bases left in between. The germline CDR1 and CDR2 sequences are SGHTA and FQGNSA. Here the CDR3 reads CASSTFLGQGAGELFF. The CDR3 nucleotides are TGTGCCAGCAGCACATTTTTAGGGCAGGGTGCCGGGGAGCTGTTTTTT.

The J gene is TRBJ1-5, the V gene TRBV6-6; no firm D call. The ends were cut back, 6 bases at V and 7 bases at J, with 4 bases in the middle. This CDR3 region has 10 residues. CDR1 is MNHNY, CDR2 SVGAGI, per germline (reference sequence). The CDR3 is CASSRQPQHF. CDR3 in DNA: TGTGCCAGCAGCCGGCAGCCCCAGCATTTT.

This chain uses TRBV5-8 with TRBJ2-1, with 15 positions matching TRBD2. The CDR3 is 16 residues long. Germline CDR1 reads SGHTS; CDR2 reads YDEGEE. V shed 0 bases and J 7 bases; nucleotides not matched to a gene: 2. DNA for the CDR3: TGTGCCAGCAGCTTGGGGACTAGCGGGAGGGCAAATGAGCAGTTCTTC. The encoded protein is CASSLGTSGRANEQFF.

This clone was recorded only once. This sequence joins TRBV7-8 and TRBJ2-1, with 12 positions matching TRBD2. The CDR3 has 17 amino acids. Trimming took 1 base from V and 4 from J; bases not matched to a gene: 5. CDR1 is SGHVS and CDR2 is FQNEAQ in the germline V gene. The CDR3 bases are TGTGCCAGCAGCTTAGTCCAACTAGCGGGGGGTTACAATGAGCAGTTCTTC. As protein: CASSLVQLAGGYNEQFF.

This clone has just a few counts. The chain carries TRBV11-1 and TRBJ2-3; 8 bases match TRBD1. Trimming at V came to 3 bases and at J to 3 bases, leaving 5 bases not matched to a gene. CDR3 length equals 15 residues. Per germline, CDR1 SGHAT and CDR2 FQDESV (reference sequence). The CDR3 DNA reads TGTGCCAGCAGCTTCGACAGGGGAAGGACAGATACGCAGTATTTT. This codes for CASSFDRGRTDTQYF.

CDR3 nucleotide sequence: TGTGCCAGCAGTTATGGACAGAACACCTACGAGCAGTACTTC. Its translation is CASSYGQNTYEQYF. The chain joins TRBV6-6 to TRBJ2-7, with D possibly TRBD1 on 6 matching bases. V lost 3 bases, J lost 2 bases, and 11 bases lay in between. The CDR3 runs 14 residues. The germline gives CDR1 MNHNY, CDR2 SVGAGI (reference sequence).

CDR3 DNA sequence: TGTGCCAGCAGTGCGGCAGGGTGGTCCGGGGAGCTGTTTTTT. It yields the protein CASSAAGWSGELFF. The chain joins TRBV6-4 to TRBJ2-2, with D possibly being TRBD1 (5 bases). Trimming stripped 4 bases from V and 6 bases from J, with 12 bases between. Per the germline V gene, CDR1 is MRHNA and CDR2 is SNTAGT. CDR3 length equals 14 residues.

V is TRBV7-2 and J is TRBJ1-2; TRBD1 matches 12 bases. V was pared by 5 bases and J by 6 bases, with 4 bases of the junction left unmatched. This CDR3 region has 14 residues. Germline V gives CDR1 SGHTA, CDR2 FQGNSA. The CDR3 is CASSAGQGAHGYTF. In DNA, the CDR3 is TGTGCCAGCAGCGCGGGACAGGGGGCGCATGGCTACACCTTC.